This T cell receptor beta chain emerged from a study of T cell responses to AZD1222 COVID-19 vaccine. TCRdb's copy holds only in-frame clones and misses some; the assay was immunoSEQ multiplex PCR. In the table there are some 100,000 clones, 85% to 90% of which are singletons. About this clone: Its antigen is unknown.

Trimming cost V 0 bases and J 3 bases, with 17 bases left between them. CDR3 length equals 17 residues. Per germline, CDR1 SGHRS and CDR2 YFSETQ. Overall study findings and caveats: White British donors predominated, females outnumbered males, and clonal diversity was possibly underestimated.

This material consisted of peripheral blood, taken 28 days after the second AZD1222 dose. The genes are TRBV5-1 and TRBJ2-3, with D possibly being TRBD2 (6 bases). This receptor was identified in an adult who received the AZD1222 COVID-19 vaccine. CDR3 in amino acids: CASSLGYDGSWTDTQYF. The CDR3, as DNA: TGCGCCAGCAGCTTGGGGTACGACGGGAGTTGGACAGATACGCAGTATTTT.